The clone carrying this TCR beta chain has just a few counts. The CDR3 extends over 17 amino acids. Germline-derived CDR1 and CDR2 are SGHRS and YFSETQ. J lost 0 bases, V lost 5 bases, and 6 bases had no gene match. This sample was included in a study of T-cell reconstitution after alpha-beta-depleted transplantation in children. It was with unique molecular identifiers that the TCRbeta library was prepared. TCRdb reanalysed the PCR reads using MiXCR and keeps one entry per CDR3 protein. This table has some 600,000 distinct CDR3 sequences, around a sixth appearing once. The chain joins TRBV5-1 to TRBJ2-6, with 9 nucleotides matching TRBD2. This specimen was PBMCs from the stem cell graft donor, taken from the stem cell graft. The TCR sequence derives from a human donor who donated a stem cell graft to a child with acute myeloid leukemia. CDR3: CASSLAGADSGANVLTF. CDR3 nucleotides: TGCGCCAGCAGTTTAGCGGGGGCGGACTCTGGGGCCAACGTCCTGACTTTC.